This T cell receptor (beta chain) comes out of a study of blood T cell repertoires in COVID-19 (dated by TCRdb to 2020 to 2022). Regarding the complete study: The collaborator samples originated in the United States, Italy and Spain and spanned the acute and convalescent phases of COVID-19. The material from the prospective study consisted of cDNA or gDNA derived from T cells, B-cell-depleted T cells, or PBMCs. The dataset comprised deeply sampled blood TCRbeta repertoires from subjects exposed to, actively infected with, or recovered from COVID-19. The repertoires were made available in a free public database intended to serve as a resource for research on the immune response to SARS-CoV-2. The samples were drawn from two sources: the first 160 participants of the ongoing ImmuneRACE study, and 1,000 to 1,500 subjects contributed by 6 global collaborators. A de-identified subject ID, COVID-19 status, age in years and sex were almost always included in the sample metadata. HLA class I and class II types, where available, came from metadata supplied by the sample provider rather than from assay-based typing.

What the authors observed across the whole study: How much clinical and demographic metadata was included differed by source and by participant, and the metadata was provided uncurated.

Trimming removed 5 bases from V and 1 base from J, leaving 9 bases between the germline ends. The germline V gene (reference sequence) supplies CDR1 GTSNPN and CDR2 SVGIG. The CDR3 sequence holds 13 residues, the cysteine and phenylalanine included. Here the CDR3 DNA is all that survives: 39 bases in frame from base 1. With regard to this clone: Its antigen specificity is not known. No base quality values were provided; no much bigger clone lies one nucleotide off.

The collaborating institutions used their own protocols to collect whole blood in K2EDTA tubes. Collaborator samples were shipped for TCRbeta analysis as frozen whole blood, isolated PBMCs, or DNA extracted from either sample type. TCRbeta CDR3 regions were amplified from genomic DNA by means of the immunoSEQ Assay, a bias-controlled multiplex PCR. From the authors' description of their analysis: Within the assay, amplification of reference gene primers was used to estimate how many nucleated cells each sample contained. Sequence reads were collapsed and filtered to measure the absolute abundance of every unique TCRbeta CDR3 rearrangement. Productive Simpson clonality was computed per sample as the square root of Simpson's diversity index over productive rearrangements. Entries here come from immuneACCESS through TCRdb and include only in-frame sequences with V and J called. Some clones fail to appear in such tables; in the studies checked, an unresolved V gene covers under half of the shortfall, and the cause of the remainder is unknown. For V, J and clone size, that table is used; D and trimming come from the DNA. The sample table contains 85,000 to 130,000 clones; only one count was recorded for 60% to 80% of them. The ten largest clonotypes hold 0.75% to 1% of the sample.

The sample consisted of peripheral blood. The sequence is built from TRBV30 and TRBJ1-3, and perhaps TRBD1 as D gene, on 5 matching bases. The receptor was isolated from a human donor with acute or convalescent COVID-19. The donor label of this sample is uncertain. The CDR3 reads CAWARTSGNTIYF. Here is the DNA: TGTGCCTGGGCGAGGACATCTGGAAACACCATATATTTT.